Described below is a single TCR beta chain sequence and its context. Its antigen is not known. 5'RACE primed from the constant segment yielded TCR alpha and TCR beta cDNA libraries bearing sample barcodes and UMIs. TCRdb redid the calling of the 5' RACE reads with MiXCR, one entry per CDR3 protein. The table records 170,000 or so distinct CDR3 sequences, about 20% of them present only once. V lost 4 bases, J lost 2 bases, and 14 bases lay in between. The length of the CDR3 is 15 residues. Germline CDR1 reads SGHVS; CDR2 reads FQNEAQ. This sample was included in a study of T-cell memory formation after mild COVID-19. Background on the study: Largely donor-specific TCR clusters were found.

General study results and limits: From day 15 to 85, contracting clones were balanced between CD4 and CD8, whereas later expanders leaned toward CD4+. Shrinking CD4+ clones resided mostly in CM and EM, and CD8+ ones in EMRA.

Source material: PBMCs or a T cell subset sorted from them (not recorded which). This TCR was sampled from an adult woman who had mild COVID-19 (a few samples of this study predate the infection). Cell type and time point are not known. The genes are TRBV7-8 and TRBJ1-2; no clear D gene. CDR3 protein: CASSSGEGRNYGYTF. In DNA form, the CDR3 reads TGTGCCAGCAGCTCCGGCGAAGGCAGAAACTATGGCTACACCTTC.